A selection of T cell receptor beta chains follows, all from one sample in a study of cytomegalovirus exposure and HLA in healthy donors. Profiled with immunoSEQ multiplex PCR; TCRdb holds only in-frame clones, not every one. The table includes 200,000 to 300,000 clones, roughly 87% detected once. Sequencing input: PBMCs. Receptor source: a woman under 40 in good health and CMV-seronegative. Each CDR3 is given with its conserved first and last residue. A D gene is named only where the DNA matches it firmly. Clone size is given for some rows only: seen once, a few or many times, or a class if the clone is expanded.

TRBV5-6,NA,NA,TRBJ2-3,CASSSETDSVVDTQYF,TGTGCCAGCAGCTCGGAGACGGATTCCGTCGTAGATACGCAGTATTTT
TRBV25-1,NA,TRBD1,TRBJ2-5,CASRQTGWLETQYF,TGTGCCAGCAGACAGACAGGGTGGTTGGAGACCCAGTACTTC
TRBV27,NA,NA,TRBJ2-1,CARKDTTYNEQFF,TGTGCCAGGAAGGACACAACCTACAATGAGCAGTTCTTC
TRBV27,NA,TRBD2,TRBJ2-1,CASSLAGGSYNEQFF,TGTGCCAGCAGTTTGGCGGGAGGATCCTACAATGAGCAGTTCTTC
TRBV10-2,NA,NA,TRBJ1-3,CASTHPRPLPGTDSGNTIYF,TGCGCCAGCACACACCCCCGACCCTTACCCGGGACCGATTCTGGAAACACCATATATTTT
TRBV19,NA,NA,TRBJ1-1,CASRNRAEAFF,TGTGCCAGTAGAAACAGAGCAGAAGCTTTCTTT
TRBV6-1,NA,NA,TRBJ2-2,CASSTRNTGELFF,TGTGCCAGCAGCACACGAAACACCGGGGAGCTGTTTTTT
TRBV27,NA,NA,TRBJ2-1,CASSLIGSSYNEQFF,TGTGCCAGCAGTTTGATCGGGAGCTCCTACAATGAGCAGTTCTTC
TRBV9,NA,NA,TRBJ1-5,CASSVARFPQHF,TGTGCCAGCAGCGTAGCGAGATTCCCCCAGCATTTT
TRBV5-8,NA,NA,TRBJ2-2,CASSAEPSWGDAGELFF,TGTGCCAGCAGTGCAGAGCCGTCATGGGGAGATGCCGGGGAGCTGTTTTTT
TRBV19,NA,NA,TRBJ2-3,CASSIQRSTDTQYF,TGTGCCAGTAGTATTCAGCGGTCCACAGATACGCAGTATTTT
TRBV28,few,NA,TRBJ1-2,CASEANYGYTF,TGTGCCAGCGAGGCTAACTATGGCTACACCTTC
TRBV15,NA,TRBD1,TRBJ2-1,CATSRGGRQGLRGEQFF,TGTGCCACCAGCAGAGGCGGCAGACAGGGGCTAAGGGGTGAGCAGTTCTTC
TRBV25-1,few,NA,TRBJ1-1,CASSGRGGTEAFF,TGTGCCAGCAGTGGCAGGGGAGGGACTGAAGCTTTCTTT
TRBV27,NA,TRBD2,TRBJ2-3,CASSQSTSGRSTDTQYF,TGTGCCAGCAGTCAATCGACTAGCGGGAGGAGCACAGATACGCAGTATTTT
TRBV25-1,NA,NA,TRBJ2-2,CASSEYRDSGELFF,TGTGCCAGCAGTGAATACAGGGACTCCGGGGAGCTGTTTTTT
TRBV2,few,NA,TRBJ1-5,CASSRGNQPQHF,TGTGCCAGCAGTAGGGGCAATCAGCCCCAGCATTTT
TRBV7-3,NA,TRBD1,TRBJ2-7,CASSLTGQASYEQYF,TGTGCCAGCAGCCTCACCGGACAGGCCTCCTACGAGCAGTACTTC
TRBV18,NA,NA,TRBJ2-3,CASSPPRGITDTQYF,TGTGCCAGCTCACCGCCCAGGGGAATCACAGATACGCAGTATTTT
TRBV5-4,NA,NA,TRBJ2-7,CASSLGQGSYEQYF,TGTGCCAGCAGCTTAGGGCAGGGTTCCTACGAGCAGTACTTC
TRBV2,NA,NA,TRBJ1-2,CASSNGDGYTF,TGTGCCAGCTCTAATGGAGATGGCTACACCTTC
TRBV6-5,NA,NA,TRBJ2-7,CASSPPNRYEQYF,TGTGCCAGCAGCCCCCCAAACCGGTACGAGCAGTACTTC
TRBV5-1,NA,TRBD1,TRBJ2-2,CASSPGTASPNTGELFF,TGCGCCAGCAGCCCCGGGACAGCTTCCCCAAACACCGGGGAGCTGTTTTTT
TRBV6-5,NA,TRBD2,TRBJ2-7,CASSYETSGYPYEQYF,TGTGCCAGCAGTTACGAGACTAGCGGGTATCCCTACGAGCAGTACTTC
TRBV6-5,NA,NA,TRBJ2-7,CASTGGPGYEQYF,TGTGCCAGCACCGGAGGGCCGGGGTACGAGCAGTACTTC
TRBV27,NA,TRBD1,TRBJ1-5,CASSPATGVPGPHQPQHF,TGTGCCAGCAGCCCCGCTACAGGGGTCCCGGGGCCGCATCAGCCCCAGCATTTT
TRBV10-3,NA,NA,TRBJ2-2,CAISEPPGELFF,TGTGCCATCAGTGAGCCCCCCGGGGAGCTGTTTTTT
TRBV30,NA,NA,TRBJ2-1,CAWSVTGLTLYNEQFF,TGTGCCTGGAGTGTAACTGGGCTTACGCTCTACAATGAGCAGTTCTTC
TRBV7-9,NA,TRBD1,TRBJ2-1,CASSPPGQAYNEQFF,TGTGCCAGCAGCCCTCCGGGACAGGCTTACAATGAGCAGTTCTTC
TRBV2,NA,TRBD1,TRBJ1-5,CASSESQDRGLGNQPQHF,TGTGCCAGCAGTGAATCTCAAGACAGGGGGCTTGGCAATCAGCCCCAGCATTTT
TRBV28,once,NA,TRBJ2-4,CASRGVLAKNIQYF,TGTGCCAGCAGGGGGGTCCTAGCCAAAAACATTCAGTACTTC
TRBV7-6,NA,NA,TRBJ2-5,CASSFIGLGYQETQYF,TGTGCCAGCAGCTTTATCGGCCTCGGGTACCAAGAGACCCAGTACTTC
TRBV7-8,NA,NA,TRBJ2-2,CASSPRAATAYTGELFF,TGTGCCAGCAGCCCCCGGGCGGCCACAGCGTACACCGGGGAGCTGTTTTTT
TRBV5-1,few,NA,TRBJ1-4,CASSPPGGEKLFF,TGCGCCAGCAGCCCTCCGGGCGGCGAAAAACTGTTTTTT
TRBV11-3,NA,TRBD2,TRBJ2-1,CASSWGLAGVSGNEQFF,TGTGCCAGCAGCTGGGGGCTAGCGGGAGTATCAGGGAATGAGCAGTTCTTC
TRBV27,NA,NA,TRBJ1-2,CASKKIKDSSYGYTF,TGTGCCAGCAAGAAAATAAAGGACAGTTCCTATGGCTACACCTTC
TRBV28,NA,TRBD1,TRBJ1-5,CASSLWGTANQPQHF,TGTGCCAGCAGTTTATGGGGGACAGCAAATCAGCCCCAGCATTTT
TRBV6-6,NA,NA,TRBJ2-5,CASSYILETQYF,TGTGCCAGCAGTTACATTTTGGAGACCCAGTACTTC
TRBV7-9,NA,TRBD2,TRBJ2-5,CASSFPPSGKYQETQYF,TGTGCCAGCAGCTTTCCCCCTAGCGGGAAGTACCAAGAGACCCAGTACTTC
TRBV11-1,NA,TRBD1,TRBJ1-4,CASSLATGTVNEKLFF,TGTGCCAGCAGCTTAGCGACCGGGACAGTAAATGAAAAACTGTTTTTT
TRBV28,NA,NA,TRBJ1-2,CASRGRWNYGYTF,TGTGCCAGCAGGGGGAGGTGGAACTATGGCTACACCTTC
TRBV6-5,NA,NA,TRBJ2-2,CASSSTAGELFF,TGTGCCAGCAGTTCTACGGCCGGGGAGCTGTTTTTT
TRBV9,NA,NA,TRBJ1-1,CASSPRLGATEAFF,TGTGCCAGCAGCCCGAGATTGGGTGCCACTGAAGCTTTCTTT
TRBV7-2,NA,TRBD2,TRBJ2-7,CASSVGTSGSYEQYF,TGTGCCAGCAGCGTAGGGACTAGCGGTTCCTACGAGCAGTACTTC